This paragraph covers one T cell receptor (beta chain) sequence. Its target is not known. Researchers reported that TCR beta cDNA libraries carried unique molecular identifiers. TCRdb re-derived calls from the PCR reads in MiXCR, one entry per CDR3 protein. The profile shows 430,000 or so distinct CDR3 sequences, more than 30% of them singletons. The record originates from a study of post-analysis software for immune sequencing data. The study, taken as a whole, reports: There were five TRBV segments more frequent in patients than controls, and TRBV5-6, TRBV5-1 and TRBV20-1 were among them.

The germline V and J ends were trimmed by 4 bases and 5 bases, with 17 bases remaining between them. CDR3 length: 15 amino acids. Germline V lookup: CDR1 SNHLY, CDR2 FYNNEI. This receptor was taken from a girl aged 2-10 years with multiple sclerosis. Sequencing was performed on blood. The chain employs TRBV2 and TRBJ2-5, with D possibly matching TRBD1 (6 bases). The CDR3 sequence: CASSVLVGHGETQYF. The DNA of the CDR3 is TGTGCCAGCAGTGTTTTAGTGGGACACGGGGAGACCCAGTACTTC.